This T cell receptor beta chain was captured in a study of T cell repertoires in cytomegalovirus infection. Turning to the study itself: Indications came from public TCR beta signatures; they pointed to CMV infection and to a matching HLA type.

Regarding the study as a whole: Identification of carriers of CMV plus the relevant HLA was performed using cumulative public TCR beta family frequency.

On this clonotype: Its target is not known.

TCRdb re-analysed the reads in MiXCR, keeping a single row per CDR3 protein. The table has approximately 500,000 distinct CDR3 sequences, 26% seen once; the top ten hold approximately 13%. The source material was PBMCs. The TCR was taken from a human donor in good health (CMV status not recorded). Some clones in this sample may be carry-over from other donors' samples.

The CDR3 protein is CATSDAGTGRTGELFF. Written as DNA, the CDR3 is TGTGCCACCAGTGACGCTGGGACAGGGAGAACCGGGGAGCTGTTTTTT. The chain combines TRBV24-1 with TRBJ2-2; TRBD1 matches at 9 bases. The junction had 7 bases not matched to a gene; V was cut back by 4 bases and J by 5 bases. The CDR3 extends over 16 amino acids. CDR1 is KGHDR and CDR2 is SFDVKD in the germline V gene.